The clone carrying this TCR beta chain has a handful of counts. Its antigen is not known. This sample is part of a study of T cells after yellow fever vaccination. Broader study findings: At less than 97% for CD4 and approximately 88% for CD8, most primary-vaccination clones showed up again after the booster. Contamination of FACS-sorted repertoires by abundant clonotypes from the bulk population could occur. A weaker but faster secondary response was observed, peaking on day 5 versus 15.

5'RACE template switching generated TCR cDNA, adding a universal primer site and UMIs. One entry per CDR3 protein, called by TCRdb with MiXCR from the 5' RACE reads. The table records approximately 160,000 distinct CDR3 sequences, 6.2% of them present only once. J gave up 6 bases and V 3 bases, and 6 bases lay outside the gene matches. CDR1 and CDR2 from the germline V gene are KGHSH and LQKENI. The CDR3 sequence is 15 residues long. V usage is TRBV18 and J usage is TRBJ2-1, with 9 bases lining up with TRBD1. This clonotype originated in a man aged 18 to 29 who received the YFV17D yellow fever vaccine. Sample: CD4+ T cells sorted from PBMCs, taken on the day of the first yellow fever vaccination. The CDR3 region is CASSPRGQGGNEQFF. CDR3 DNA: TGTGCCAGCTCACCTCGGGGACAGGGCGGCAATGAGCAGTTCTTC.